Presented here are 19 T cell receptor beta chains from one specimen sequenced in a study of human T cells and chemical hapten exposure. Time point reported: healthy volunteer bleed at 2 weeks. From whole blood left unfractionated, total RNA was extracted. One entry per CDR3 protein, called by TCRdb with MiXCR from the RACE reads. The table includes about 130,000 distinct CDR3 sequences, roughly 9% detected once. Sequencing was performed on whole blood. The source of these receptors is a male donor in good health. Some clones in this sample may be carry-over from other donors' samples.

This clonotype was seen repeatedly, ten times or more. The CDR3 nucleotides are TGCGCCAGCAGCCAACCGGGACAGGGGGCGAATGAGCAGTTCTTC. Translation: CASSQPGQGANEQFF. The chain has TRBV5-1 and TRBJ2-1, with 12 bases fitting TRBD1. The V gene's germline CDR1 is SGHRS and CDR2 YFSETQ. The CDR3 length is 15 residues. J was trimmed by 7 bases and V by 4 bases; bases with no gene match: 6.

This clonotype was seen repeatedly, ten times or more. The chain is built from TRBV4-2 and TRBJ2-7; D is possibly TRBD1 or TRBD2 (5 bases each). The CDR3 has 13 residues. Germline CDR1 and CDR2: LGHNA and YNFKEQ. V shed 1 base and J shed 7 bases, with 11 bases lying between them. The CDR3 nucleotides read TGTGCCAGCAGCCAAGCGGGACCTGGGGAGCAGTACTTC. It encodes CASSQAGPGEQYF.

The V gene is TRBV3-1, the J gene TRBJ1-1; the D gene is possibly TRBD1 (5 bases). Germline lookup yields CDR1 LGHDT and CDR2 YNNKEL (reference sequence). Trimming left V 2 bases short and J 6 bases short, with 7 bases between. This CDR3 region has 12 residues. Written as DNA, the CDR3 is TGTGCCAGCAGCCAAAGGGACGCTGAAGCTTTCTTT. Translating gives CASSQRDAEAFF.

The rearrangement links TRBV20-1 to TRBJ2-5; no clear D gene. Trimming left V 0 bases short and J 3 bases short, with 11 bases between. CDR1 is DFQATT and CDR2 is SNEGSKA in the germline V gene (reference sequence). The CDR3 contains 14 residues. The CDR3: CSARDGAGEETQYF. As DNA, the CDR3 is TGCAGTGCTAGAGATGGAGCAGGCGAAGAGACCCAGTACTTC.

In its sample, this clonotype was seen many times. The chain links TRBV5-1 to TRBJ1-1, with 8 positions matching TRBD1. Trimming cost V 0 bases and J 4 bases; bases outside gene matches: 8. The V gene's germline CDR1 is SGHRS and CDR2 YFSETQ. The CDR3 contains 16 residues. CDR3 sequence reads: CASSLVSPDRGTEAFF. CDR3 bases: TGCGCCAGCAGCTTGGTCTCACCCGACAGGGGCACTGAAGCTTTCTTT.

This clonotype was counted between two and nine times. This sequence joins TRBV5-8 and TRBJ2-2, with 13 bases matching TRBD2. The CDR3 spans 19 residues. Germline lookup yields CDR1 SGHTS and CDR2 YDEGEE. J gave up 3 bases and V 0 bases, and 8 bases lay outside the gene matches. The CDR3 DNA reads as TGTGCCAGCAGCTTGGATAGGACTAGCGGGAGAGACTACACCGGGGAGCTGTTTTTT. It codes for CASSLDRTSGRDYTGELFF.

This clonotype has a count of ten or more. V gene TRBV5-1 combines with J gene TRBJ2-3, with 7 bases identical to TRBD1. Germline trimming cut 0 bases from V and 4 bases from J; bases unmatched to any gene: 5. This CDR3 region has 15 residues. In germline, CDR1 is SGHRS, CDR2 YFSETQ. Here the CDR3 reads CASSLEGQLSDTQYF. The CDR3 DNA sequence: TGCGCCAGCAGCTTGGAGGGACAGCTTTCAGATACGCAGTATTTT.

The gene calls are TRBV5-1 and TRBJ2-5; TRBD1 might be the D (7 bases). Per the germline V gene, CDR1 is SGHRS and CDR2 is YFSETQ. CDR3 length equals 14 residues. The ends were cut back, 4 bases at V and 4 bases at J, with 14 bases in the middle. CDR3 loop: CASSAGGGPETQYF. The CDR3 bases are TGCGCCAGCAGCGCCGGAGGGGGCCCAGAGACCCAGTACTTC. Supplemented by reference TRBV5-1 and TRBJ2-5, the full variable domain reads KAGVTQTPRYLIKTRGQQVTLSCSPISGHRSVSWYQQTPGQGLQFLFEYFSETQRNKGNFPGRFSGRQFSNSRSEMNVSTLELGDSALYLCASSAGGGPETQYFGPGTRLLVL.

This clonotype was counted ten times or more. This rearrangement joins TRBV4-2 to TRBJ2-5; 7 bases align to TRBD2. Germline V gene data show CDR1 as LGHNA and CDR2 as YNFKEQ. This CDR3 has 16 amino acids. Unmatched junction bases numbered 8, after V lost 0 bases and J lost 4 bases. The CDR3 is CASSQEFSGVPETQYF. The CDR3 DNA follows: TGTGCCAGCAGCCAAGAATTCAGCGGGGTACCAGAGACCCAGTACTTC.

In its sample, this clonotype was seen many times. The chain is built from TRBV12-3 or TRBV12-4 and TRBJ1-2; D may be TRBD1 (6 bases). The CDR3 covers 12 residues. V lost 9 bases and J lost 3, with 11 bases in between. The CDR3 DNA sequence: TGTGCCAGTTTTACAGGGTACTATGGCTACACCTTC. It translates to CASFTGYYGYTF.

This clonotype turned up a few times. The genes are TRBV9 and TRBJ2-1; D remains unclear. The CDR3 loop spans 15 amino acids. CDR1 and CDR2 (germline): SGDLS, YYNGEE. Deletions cut 0 bases from V and 0 bases from J, with 7 bases between. In DNA form, the CDR3 reads TGTGCCAGCAGCGTAGTCGCGGTCTCCTACAATGAGCAGTTCTTC. This sequence encodes CASSVVAVSYNEQFF. Filled out from reference TRBV9 and TRBJ2-1, the complete variable domain reads DSGVTQTPKHLITATGQRVTLRCSPRSGDLSVYWYQQSLDQGLQFLIQYYNGEERAKGNILERFSAQQFPDLHSELNLSSLELGDSALYFCASSVVAVSYNEQFFGPGTRLTVL.

This clonotype was detected a few times. This chain links TRBV5-1 with TRBJ1-1; a weak D match, TRBD1 (5 bases). Trimming pared 0 bases from V and 3 bases from J, leaving 12 bases between. Germline V lookup: CDR1 SGHRS, CDR2 YFSETQ. The CDR3 loop spans 15 amino acids. Written as DNA, the CDR3 is TGCGCCAGCAGCTTGGTTGTAGGGGTGGACACTGAAGCTTTCTTT. Amino acid sequence: CASSLVVGVDTEAFF.

This clonotype was counted at least ten times. The chain recombines TRBV7-2 with TRBJ2-7; 8 nucleotides line up with TRBD1. This CDR3 spans 15 amino acids. In germline, CDR1 is SGHTA, CDR2 FQGNSA. The J segment lost 7 bases and the V segment lost 5 bases, leaving 13 bases of the junction unmatched. CDR3 loop: CASSALGTGKQEQYF. CDR3 DNA sequence: TGTGCCAGCAGCGCTCTGGGGACAGGAAAGCAAGAGCAGTACTTC.

This clonotype was observed many times. The DNA of the CDR3 is TGCAGTGCTAGTGGACAGGGCATTGGCTACACCTTC. As protein: CSASGQGIGYTF. This chain connects TRBV20-1 to TRBJ1-2; 8 positions agree with TRBD1. V shed 3 bases and J 7 bases; nucleotides not matched to a gene: 4. The germline gives CDR1 DFQATT, CDR2 SNEGSKA (reference sequence). The CDR3 runs to 12 residues.

This clonotype was seen a few times. CDR3 in DNA: TGTGCCAGCAGCGATGAACAGGGTGAAAATCAGCCCCAGCATTTT. Protein product: CASSDEQGENQPQHF. V gene TRBV6-2 or TRBV6-3 combines with J gene TRBJ1-5; D perhaps matches TRBD1 (6 bases). This CDR3 has 15 residues. V gave up 6 bases and J gave up 4 bases, with 16 bases separating them. Germline assignment: CDR1 MNHEY and CDR2 SVGEGT.

This chain uses TRBV29-1 with TRBJ1-2; a weak D match, TRBD1 (6 bases). CDR1 is SQVTM, CDR2 ANQGSEA, per germline. The CDR3 totals 12 residues. Trimming removed 7 bases from V and 0 bases from J, with 9 bases in between. The CDR3 bases are TGCAGCGCGGACAGCGCTAACTATGGCTACACCTTC. Protein: CSADSANYGYTF. Complete variable domain (other parts from reference TRBV29-1 and TRBJ1-2): SAVISQKPSRDICQRGTSLTIQCQVDSQVTMMFWYRQQPGQSLTLIATANQGSEATYESGFVIDKFPISRPNLTFSTLTVSNMSPEDSSIYLCSADSANYGYTFGSGTRLTVV.

V is TRBV2 and J is TRBJ1-4; D uncertain. V was shortened by 10 bases and J by 10 bases, with 19 bases between the two germline ends. The CDR3 runs to 13 residues. Germline loops: CDR1 SNHLY, CDR2 FYNNEI. The CDR3 reads CANWKNTEGKLFF. In DNA, the CDR3 is TGTGCCAACTGGAAAAATACAGAGGGAAAACTGTTTTTT.

This clonotype was counted only a few times. V usage is TRBV20-1 and J usage is TRBJ1-3; no firm D call. Trimming took off 0 bases at V and 0 bases at J, with 9 bases between the two ends. The germline gives CDR1 DFQATT, CDR2 SNEGSKA (reference sequence). The CDR3 spans 15 residues. CDR3 in amino acids: CSARDRSLSGNTIYF. Written as DNA, the CDR3 is TGCAGTGCTAGAGACAGGTCCCTCTCTGGAAACACCATATATTTT.

This rearrangement joins TRBV29-1 to TRBJ1-5; TRBD1 might be the D (5 bases). The CDR3 consists of 13 residues. Germline values: CDR1 SQVTM, CDR2 ANQGSEA. Trimming took off 4 bases at V and 1 base at J, with 8 bases between the two ends. The CDR3 loop is CSVAEGSNQPQHF. The DNA of the CDR3 is TGCAGCGTTGCTGAGGGGAGCAATCAGCCCCAGCATTTT.